The 8 T cell receptor beta chains reported below all come from one sample, sequenced in a study of human T cells and chemical hapten exposure. Time point described: patch test 2, 6 weeks after DPC sensitization. Treatment described: therapeutic diphenylcyclopropenone sensitization with weekly scalp DPC. TCRdb re-analysed the RACE reads in MiXCR, keeping a single row per CDR3 protein. The data hold some 42,000 distinct CDR3 sequences, with about 8.9% observed a single time. The sample was whole blood, taken in connection with sensitization to the hapten diphenylcyclopropenone (DPC). All receptors come from a woman aged 40 to 50 with alopecia areata. Some clones in this sample may be carry-over from other donors' samples.

Ten or more counts support this clonotype. The chain joins TRBV10-3 to TRBJ2-7, with 10 nucleotides matching TRBD2. J lost 3 bases, V lost 0 bases, and 2 bases had no gene match. This CDR3 is built from 15 residues. CDR1 and CDR2 from the germline V gene are ENHRY and SYGVKD. In DNA form, the CDR3 reads TGTGCCATCAGTGAGTCGGGACTAGCGTTCTACGAGCAGTACTTC. Encoded protein: CAISESGLAFYEQYF.

There are many counts of this clonotype. The rearrangement links TRBV29-1 to TRBJ1-2; D call uncertain. The germline V gene encodes CDR1 SQVTM and CDR2 ANQGSEA. This CDR3 is 14 amino acids long. V was pared by 2 bases and J by 6 bases, with 16 bases between. The CDR3 spells CSVERRPSHNGYTF. In nucleotides, the CDR3 is TGCAGCGTTGAACGGCGCCCAAGTCATAATGGCTACACCTTC.

This clonotype occurred many times. CDR3 sequence: CAWGGLTGNTGELFF. DNA of the CDR3: TGTGCCTGGGGCGGGCTCACTGGCAATACCGGGGAGCTGTTTTTT. The V and J genes are TRBV30 and TRBJ2-2, with D possibly TRBD2 on 5 matching bases. Germline CDR1 reads GTSNPN; CDR2 reads SVGIG (reference sequence). CDR3 length equals 15 residues. The V and J ends lost 5 bases and 5 bases respectively, with 18 bases between them.

This chain joins TRBV2 and TRBJ1-6, with D unresolved. The CDR3 extends over 13 amino acids. CDR1 is SNHLY and CDR2 is FYNNEI in the germline V gene. Trimming removed 7 bases at V and 9 bases at J, with 13 bases between. CDR3 protein: CASNNQQSSPLHF. The CDR3 DNA is TGTGCCAGCAATAACCAACAGAGTTCACCCCTCCACTTT.

This clonotype was seen only a few times. The rearrangement joins TRBV5-1 to TRBJ1-4, with D unclear. V was pared by 6 bases and J by 8 bases, with 5 bases between. This CDR3 has 10 residues. Germline assignment: CDR1 SGHRS and CDR2 YFSETQ. CDR3 region: CASTGEKLFF. CDR3 bases: TGCGCCAGCACCGGAGAAAAACTGTTTTTT. Supplemented by reference TRBV5-1 and TRBJ1-4, the full variable domain reads KAGVTQTPRYLIKTRGQQVTLSCSPISGHRSVSWYQQTPGQGLQFLFEYFSETQRNKGNFPGRFSGRQFSNSRSEMNVSTLELGDSALYLCASTGEKLFFGSGTQLSVL.

There are many counts of this clonotype. The V gene is TRBV29-1, the J gene TRBJ1-3; no definite D call. Trimming took off 0 bases at V and 4 bases at J, with 7 bases between the two ends. CDR1 is SQVTM, CDR2 ANQGSEA, per germline. The CDR3 contains 13 residues. The CDR3 nucleotides read TGCAGCGTTGAAGATAGACGGGGAAACACCATATATTTT. Translating gives CSVEDRRGNTIYF. The complete variable domain, with remaining parts taken from reference TRBV29-1 and TRBJ1-3, reads SAVISQKPSRDICQRGTSLTIQCQVDSQVTMMFWYRQQPGQSLTLIATANQGSEATYESGFVIDKFPISRPNLTFSTLTVSNMSPEDSSIYLCSVEDRRGNTIYFGEGSWLTVV.

This clonotype has at least ten counts. The chain links TRBV5-1 to TRBJ2-2; 7 bases align to TRBD1. J gave up 0 bases and V 7 bases, and 9 bases lay outside the gene matches. Germline assignment: CDR1 SGHRS and CDR2 YFSETQ. This CDR3 spans 16 amino acids. CDR3 in amino acids: CASRRQGVSNTGELFF. CDR3 sequence (DNA): TGCGCCAGCCGGAGACAGGGAGTATCGAACACCGGGGAGCTGTTTTTT. The full variable domain, rest sourced from reference TRBV5-1 and TRBJ2-2, is KAGVTQTPRYLIKTRGQQVTLSCSPISGHRSVSWYQQTPGQGLQFLFEYFSETQRNKGNFPGRFSGRQFSNSRSEMNVSTLELGDSALYLCASRRQGVSNTGELFFGEGSRLTVL.

This clonotype was counted at least ten times. The chain recombines TRBV28 with TRBJ2-7, with 8 bases matching TRBD1. Germline V CDR1 and CDR2: MDHEN, SYDVKM. Trimming took 6 bases from V and 9 from J; bases not matched to a gene: 19. The CDR3 extends over 16 amino acids. The CDR3 DNA sequence: TGTGCCAGCAGCCAGACAGGGGAGCTCTCGCTAGGGTGGCAGTACTTC. Translation: CASSQTGELSLGWQYF.